This entry concerns a single TCR beta chain. What it recognizes is unknown. Both 60 Vbeta primers and 13 Jbeta primers went into the PCR. Profiled with immunoSEQ multiplex PCR; TCRdb holds only in-frame clones, not every one. The sample consists of around 100,000 clones, roughly 73% of them appearing once. The data were obtained in a study of cytomegalovirus exposure and HLA in healthy donors. Study-wide background: Of all 400 or so donors who were genotyped, about 84% belonged to the Caucasian-associated ancestry cluster.

Sampled while nominally healthy, donors likely had unrecorded immune exposures. General study points: Using a false discovery rate of 0.05, a later analysis showed that 16,951 TCR beta sequences were associated with HLA alleles.

The germline V gene encodes CDR1 LNHDA and CDR2 SQIVND (reference sequence). V was pared by 3 bases and J by 3 bases, with 15 bases between. The CDR3 covers 16 residues. The sequence derives from a woman in her 30s in good health and CMV-seronegative. The chain links TRBV19 to TRBJ2-4, with D tentatively TRBD2 (5 bases). Material: PBMCs. CDR3 sequence: CASSIATVGLKNIQYF. DNA for the CDR3: TGTGCCAGTAGTATTGCGACGGTTGGACTCAAAAACATTCAGTACTTC.